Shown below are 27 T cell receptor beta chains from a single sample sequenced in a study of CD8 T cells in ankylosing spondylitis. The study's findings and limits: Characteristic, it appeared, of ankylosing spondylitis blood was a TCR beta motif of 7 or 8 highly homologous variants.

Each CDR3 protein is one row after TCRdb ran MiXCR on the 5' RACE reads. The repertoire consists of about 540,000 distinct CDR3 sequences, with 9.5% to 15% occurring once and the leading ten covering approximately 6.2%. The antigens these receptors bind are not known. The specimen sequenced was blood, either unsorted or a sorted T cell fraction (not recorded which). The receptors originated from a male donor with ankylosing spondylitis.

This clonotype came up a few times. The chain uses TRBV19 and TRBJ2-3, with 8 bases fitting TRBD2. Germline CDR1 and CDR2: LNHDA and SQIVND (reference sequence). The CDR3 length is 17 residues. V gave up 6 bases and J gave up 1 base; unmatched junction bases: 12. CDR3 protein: CASRWRGAGARTDTQYF. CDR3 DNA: TGTGCCAGTAGGTGGCGAGGAGCGGGAGCCCGCACAGATACGCAGTATTTT.

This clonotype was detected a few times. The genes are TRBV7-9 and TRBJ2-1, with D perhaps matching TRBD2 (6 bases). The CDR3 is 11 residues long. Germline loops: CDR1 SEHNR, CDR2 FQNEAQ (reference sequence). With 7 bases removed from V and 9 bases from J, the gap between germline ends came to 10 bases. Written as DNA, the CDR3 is TGTGCCAGCACCCGGGGGTTTGAGCAGTTCTTC. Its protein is CASTRGFEQFF.

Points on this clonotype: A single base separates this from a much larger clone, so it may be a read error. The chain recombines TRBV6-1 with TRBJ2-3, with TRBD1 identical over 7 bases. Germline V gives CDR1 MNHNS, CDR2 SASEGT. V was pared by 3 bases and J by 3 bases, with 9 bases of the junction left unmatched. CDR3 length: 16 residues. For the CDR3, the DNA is TGTGCCAGCAGTGAGTGGACAGGAGGCCCGACAGATACGCAGTATTTT. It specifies CASSEWTGGPTDTQYF.

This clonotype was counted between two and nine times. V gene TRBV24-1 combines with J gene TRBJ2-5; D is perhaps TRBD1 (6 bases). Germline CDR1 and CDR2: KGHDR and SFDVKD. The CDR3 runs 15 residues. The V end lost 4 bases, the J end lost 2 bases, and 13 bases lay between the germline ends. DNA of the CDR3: TGTGCCACCAGTGACACAGGGAGAACGCAAGAGACCCAGTACTTC. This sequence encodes CATSDTGRTQETQYF.

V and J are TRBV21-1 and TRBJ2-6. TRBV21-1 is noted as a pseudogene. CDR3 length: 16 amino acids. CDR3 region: CASSIIRLSGANVLTF. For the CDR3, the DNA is TGTGCCAGCAGCATTATCAGACTCTCTGGGGCCAACGTCCTGACTTTC.

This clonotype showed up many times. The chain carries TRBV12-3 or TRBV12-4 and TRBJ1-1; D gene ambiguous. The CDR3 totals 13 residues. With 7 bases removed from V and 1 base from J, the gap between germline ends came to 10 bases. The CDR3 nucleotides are TGTGCCAGCACCCTGGGGAGGAACACTGAAGCTTTCTTT. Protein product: CASTLGRNTEAFF.

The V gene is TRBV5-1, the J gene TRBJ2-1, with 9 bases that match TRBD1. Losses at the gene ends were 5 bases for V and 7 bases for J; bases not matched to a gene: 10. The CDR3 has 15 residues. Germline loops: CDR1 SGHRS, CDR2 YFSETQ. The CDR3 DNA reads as TGCGCCAGCAGGTCCGGGACAGGGTCGTTTAATGAGCAGTTCTTC. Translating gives CASRSGTGSFNEQFF.

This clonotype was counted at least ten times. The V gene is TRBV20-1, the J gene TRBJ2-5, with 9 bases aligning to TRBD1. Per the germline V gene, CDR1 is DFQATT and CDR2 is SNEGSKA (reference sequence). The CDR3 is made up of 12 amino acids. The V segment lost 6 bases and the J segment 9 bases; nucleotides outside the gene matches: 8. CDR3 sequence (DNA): TGCAGTGCCGACCGGGACAGGGAAGCCCAGTACTTC. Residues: CSADRDREAQYF.

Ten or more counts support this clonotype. The CDR3 DNA reads TGTGCCAGCAGTTTAGCGGGAGTCGGCAATGAGCAGTTCTTC. Protein sequence: CASSLAGVGNEQFF. This sequence joins TRBV12-3 or TRBV12-4 and TRBJ2-1; perhaps TRBD2 as D (5 bases). The germline V and J ends were trimmed by 0 bases and 6 bases, with 9 bases remaining between them. The CDR3 totals 14 residues.

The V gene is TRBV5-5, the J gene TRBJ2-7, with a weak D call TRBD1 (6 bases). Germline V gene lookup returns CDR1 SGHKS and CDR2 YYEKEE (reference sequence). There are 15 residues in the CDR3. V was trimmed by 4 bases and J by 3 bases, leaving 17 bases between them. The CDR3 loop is CASSVDSSVRYEQYF. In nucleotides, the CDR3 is TGTGCCAGCAGCGTGGACAGTTCGGTGCGCTACGAGCAGTACTTC.

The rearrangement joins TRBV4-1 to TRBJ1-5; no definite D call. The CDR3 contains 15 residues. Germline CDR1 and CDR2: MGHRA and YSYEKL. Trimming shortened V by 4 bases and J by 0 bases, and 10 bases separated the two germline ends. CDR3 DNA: TGCGCCAGCAGCCTTGGACTGTATAGCAATCAGCCCCAGCATTTT. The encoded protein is CASSLGLYSNQPQHF.

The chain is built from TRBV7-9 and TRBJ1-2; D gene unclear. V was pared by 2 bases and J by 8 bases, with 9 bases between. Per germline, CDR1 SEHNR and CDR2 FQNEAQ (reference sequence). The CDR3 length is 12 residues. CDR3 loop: CASSLYSRGYTF. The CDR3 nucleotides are TGTGCCAGCAGCTTATACAGTCGGGGCTACACCTTC.

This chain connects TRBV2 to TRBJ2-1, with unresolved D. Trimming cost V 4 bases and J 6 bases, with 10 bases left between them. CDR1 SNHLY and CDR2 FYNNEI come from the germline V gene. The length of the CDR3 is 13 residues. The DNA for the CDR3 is TGTGCCAGCAGTGTCCGCGGTCCCAATGAGCAGTTCTTC. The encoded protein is CASSVRGPNEQFF. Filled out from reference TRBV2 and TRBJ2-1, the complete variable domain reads EPEVTQTPSHQVTQMGQEVILRCVPISNHLYFYWYRQILGQKVEFLVSFYNNEISEKSEIFDDQFSVERPDGSNFTLKIRSTKLEDSAMYFCASSVRGPNEQFFGPGTRLTVL.

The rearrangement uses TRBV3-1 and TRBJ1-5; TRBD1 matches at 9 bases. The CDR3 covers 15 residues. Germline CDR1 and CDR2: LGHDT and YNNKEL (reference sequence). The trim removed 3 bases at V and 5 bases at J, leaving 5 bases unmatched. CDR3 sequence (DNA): TGTGCCAGCAGCCACGGGACAGGGTGGCATCAGCCCCAGCATTTT. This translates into CASSHGTGWHQPQHF.

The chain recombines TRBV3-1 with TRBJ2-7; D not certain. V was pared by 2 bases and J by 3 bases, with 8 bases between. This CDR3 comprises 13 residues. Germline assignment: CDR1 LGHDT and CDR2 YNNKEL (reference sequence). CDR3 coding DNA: TGTGCCAGCAGCCAACCTGGGAACTACGAGCAGTACTTC. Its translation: CASSQPGNYEQYF.

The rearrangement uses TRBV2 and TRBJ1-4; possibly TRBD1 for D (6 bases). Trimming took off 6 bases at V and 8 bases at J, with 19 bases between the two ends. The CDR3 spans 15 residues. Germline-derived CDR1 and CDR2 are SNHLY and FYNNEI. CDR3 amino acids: CASSATYGGTEKLFF. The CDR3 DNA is TGTGCCAGCAGCGCTACGTACGGGGGCACGGAAAAACTGTTTTTT.

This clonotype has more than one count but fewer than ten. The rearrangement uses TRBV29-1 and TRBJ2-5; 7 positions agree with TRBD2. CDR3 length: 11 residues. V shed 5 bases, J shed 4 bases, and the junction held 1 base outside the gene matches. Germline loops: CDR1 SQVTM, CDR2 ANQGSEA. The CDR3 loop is CSVKRGETQYF. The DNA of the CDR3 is TGCAGCGTTAAGCGGGGAGAGACCCAGTACTTC.

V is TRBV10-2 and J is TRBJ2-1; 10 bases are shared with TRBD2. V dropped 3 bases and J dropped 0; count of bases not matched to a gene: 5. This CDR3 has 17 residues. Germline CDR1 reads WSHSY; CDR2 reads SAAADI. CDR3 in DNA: TGCGCCAGCAGTGATACTAGCGGGAAAAGCTCCTACAATGAGCAGTTCTTC. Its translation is CASSDTSGKSSYNEQFF.

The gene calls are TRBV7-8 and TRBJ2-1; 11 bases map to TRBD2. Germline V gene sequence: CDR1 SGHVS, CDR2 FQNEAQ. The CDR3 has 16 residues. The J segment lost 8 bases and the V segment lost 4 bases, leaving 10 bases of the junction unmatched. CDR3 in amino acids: CASSSLLAGAVDEQFF. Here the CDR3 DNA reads TGTGCCAGCAGCTCCCTACTAGCGGGAGCTGTGGATGAGCAGTTCTTC.

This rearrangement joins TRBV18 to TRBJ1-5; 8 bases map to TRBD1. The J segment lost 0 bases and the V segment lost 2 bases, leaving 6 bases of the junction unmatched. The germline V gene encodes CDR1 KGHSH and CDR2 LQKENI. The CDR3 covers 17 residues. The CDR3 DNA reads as TGTGCCAGCTCACCAGACAGGGGAGGATCTAGCAATCAGCCCCAGCATTTT. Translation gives CASSPDRGGSSNQPQHF.

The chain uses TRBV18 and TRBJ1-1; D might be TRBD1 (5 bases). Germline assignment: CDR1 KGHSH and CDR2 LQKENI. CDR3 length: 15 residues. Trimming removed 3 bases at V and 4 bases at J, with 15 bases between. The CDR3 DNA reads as TGTGCCAGCTCACCCGAAGGGGTTTCAGTCACTGAAGCTTTCTTT. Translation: CASSPEGVSVTEAFF.

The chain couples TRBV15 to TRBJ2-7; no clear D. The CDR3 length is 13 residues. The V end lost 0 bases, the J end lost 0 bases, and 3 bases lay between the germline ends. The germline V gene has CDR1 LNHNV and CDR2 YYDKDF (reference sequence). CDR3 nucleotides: TGTGCCACCAGCAGAGATATCTCCTACGAGCAGTACTTC. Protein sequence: CATSRDISYEQYF.

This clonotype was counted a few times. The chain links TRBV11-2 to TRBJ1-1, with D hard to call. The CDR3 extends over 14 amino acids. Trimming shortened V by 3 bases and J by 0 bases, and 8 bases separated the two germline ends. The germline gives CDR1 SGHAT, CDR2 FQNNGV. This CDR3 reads CASSFSRLNTEAFF. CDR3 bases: TGTGCCAGCAGCTTTTCCAGGCTGAACACTGAAGCTTTCTTT.

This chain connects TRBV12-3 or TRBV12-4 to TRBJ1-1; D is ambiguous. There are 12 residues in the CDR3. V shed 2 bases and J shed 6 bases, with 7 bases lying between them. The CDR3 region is CASSLWSSEAFF. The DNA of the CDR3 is TGTGCCAGCAGTTTATGGTCTTCTGAAGCTTTCTTT.

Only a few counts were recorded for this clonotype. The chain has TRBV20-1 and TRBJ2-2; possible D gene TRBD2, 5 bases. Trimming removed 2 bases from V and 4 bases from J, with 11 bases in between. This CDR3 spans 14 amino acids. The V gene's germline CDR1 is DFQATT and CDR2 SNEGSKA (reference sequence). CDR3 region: CSARRWESTGELFF. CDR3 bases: TGCAGTGCTAGAAGGTGGGAGAGCACCGGGGAGCTGTTTTTT.

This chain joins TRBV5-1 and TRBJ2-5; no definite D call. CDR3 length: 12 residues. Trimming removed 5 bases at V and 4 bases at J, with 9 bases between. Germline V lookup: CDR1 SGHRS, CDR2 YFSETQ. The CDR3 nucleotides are TGCGCCAGCAGAGGCGAGACAGAGACCCAGTACTTC. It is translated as CASRGETETQYF.

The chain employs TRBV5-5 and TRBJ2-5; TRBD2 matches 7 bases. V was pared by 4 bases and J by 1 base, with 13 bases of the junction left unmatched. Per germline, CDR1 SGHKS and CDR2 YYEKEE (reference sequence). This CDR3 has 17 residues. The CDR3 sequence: CASSPTWTSIAQETQYF. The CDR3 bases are TGTGCCAGCAGCCCAACCTGGACTAGTATAGCCCAAGAGACCCAGTACTTC. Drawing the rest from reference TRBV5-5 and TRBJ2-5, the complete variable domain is DAGVTQSPTHLIKTRGQQVTLRCSPISGHKSVSWYQQVLGQGPQFIFQYYEKEERGRGNFPDRFSARQFPNYSSELNVNALLLGDSALYLCASSPTWTSIAQETQYFGPGTRLLVL.